Each of the 29 T cell receptor beta chains below was sequenced from the same sample in a study of Tregs in tolerant kidney transplant recipients. TCRdb's copy holds only in-frame clones and misses some; the assay was immunoSEQ multiplex PCR. This sample carries about 240,000 clones, 80% to 85% of them seen once, and the ten largest clones take around 0.64%. The sequencing input was CD4+ T cells from blood. These receptors came from a human donor in good health.

This chain links TRBV2 with TRBJ2-7; the D gene is possibly TRBD2 (5 bases). Trimming removed 4 bases at V and 6 bases at J, with 19 bases between. In germline, CDR1 is SNHLY, CDR2 FYNNEI. This CDR3 region has 15 residues. Here the CDR3 reads CASSGRAGARVEQYF. Here the CDR3 DNA reads TGTGCCAGCAGTGGAAGAGCCGGTGCGAGGGTCGAGCAGTACTTC.

The rearrangement joins TRBV5-8 to TRBJ2-5, with 10 bases lining up with TRBD1. The germline CDR1 and CDR2 sequences are SGHTS and YDEGEE. CDR3 length: 15 residues. V shed 5 bases and J 1 base; nucleotides not matched to a gene: 5. CDR3 DNA sequence: TGTGCCAGCAGTCGAGGACAGGGGGTCCAAGAGACCCAGTACTTC. The encoded protein is CASSRGQGVQETQYF.

With regard to this clone: The limits of the CDR3 on the DNA are not certain, so only TCRdb's listed CDR3 is given. V gene TRBV19 combines with J gene TRBJ2-1; the table's D call TRBD1 went unverified against the DNA. The CDR3 length equals 16 residues, ends included. Germline V gene lookup returns CDR1 LNHDA and CDR2 SQIVND (reference sequence). The CDR3 is CASSTHRVRAGHEQFF.

The V call is TRBV5-8, the J call TRBJ1-5; the match to TRBD1 covers 11 bases. The V and J ends lost 3 bases and 5 bases, in that order; junction bases with no gene match: 1. CDR1 is SGHTS, CDR2 YDEGEE, per germline. The CDR3 covers 14 residues. The CDR3, as DNA: TGTGCCAGCAGCTCGGACAGGGGGCATCAGCCCCAGCATTTT. This codes for CASSSDRGHQPQHF. Using reference TRBV5-8 and TRBJ1-5 for the parts outside the CDR3, the full variable domain is EAGVTQSPTHLIKTRGQQATLRCSPISGHTSVYWYQQALGLGLQFLLWYDEGEERNRGNFPPRFSGRQFPNYSSELNVNALELEDSALYLCASSSDRGHQPQHFGDGTRLSIL.

Details on this clone: The same CDR3 is also encoded by other DNA sequences in this sample. The rearrangement uses TRBV19 and TRBJ2-7; the D is unclear. Germline V gene sequence: CDR1 LNHDA, CDR2 SQIVND (reference sequence). The CDR3 is 12 residues long. Trimming stripped 3 bases from V and 1 base from J, with 4 bases between. CDR3 protein: CASSIGSYEQYF. Here the CDR3 DNA reads TGTGCCAGTAGTATCGGGTCCTACGAGCAGTACTTC.

This rearrangement joins TRBV10-3 to TRBJ1-4; 9 positions match TRBD1. This CDR3 spans 14 amino acids. Germline V gene data show CDR1 as ENHRY and CDR2 as SYGVKD. Germline trimming cut 10 bases from V and 4 bases from J; bases unmatched to any gene: 7. In nucleotides, the CDR3 is TGTGCCAGTCGCGAGGACAGGGGTAATGAAAAACTGTTTTTT. Translating it yields CASREDRGNEKLFF.

This clone came up once. The CDR3 sequence: CASSSPRVDTQYF. The CDR3 region has the DNA TGTGCCAGCAGTTCCCCTAGAGTGGATACGCAGTATTTT. The chain has TRBV6-6 and TRBJ2-3; no reliable D call. Germline V gene lookup returns CDR1 MNHNY and CDR2 SVGAGI (reference sequence). V was clipped by 4 bases and J by 6 bases, with 11 bases between them. There are 13 residues in the CDR3.

V usage is TRBV7-2 and J usage is TRBJ2-3; D is unresolved. V gave up 9 bases and J gave up 2 bases, with 9 bases separating them. The germline V gene encodes CDR1 SGHTA and CDR2 FQGNSA. The CDR3 has 12 residues. CDR3 residues: CARDADTDTQYF. Written as DNA, the CDR3 is TGTGCCAGGGACGCGGACACAGATACGCAGTATTTT.

This chain connects TRBV30 to TRBJ2-2; maybe TRBD1 (5 bases). From germline, CDR1 is GTSNPN and CDR2 SVGIG (reference sequence). The CDR3 spans 14 residues. The V end was cut by 1 base, the J end by 4 bases, with 10 bases between. For the CDR3, the DNA is TGTGCCTGGAGTGCAGGGCGACCCACCGGGGAGCTGTTTTTT. Its translation is CAWSAGRPTGELFF.

V and J are TRBV5-1 and TRBJ1-4; a weak D match, TRBD1 (5 bases). The CDR3 has 15 residues. Per the germline V gene, CDR1 is SGHRS and CDR2 is YFSETQ. Trimming took 2 bases from V and 4 from J, leaving 12 bases between them. In DNA, the CDR3 is TGCGCCAGCAGCTTATGGACACTCGATAATGAAAAACTGTTTTTT. It is translated as CASSLWTLDNEKLFF.

The genes are TRBV5-1 and TRBJ2-2, with D maybe TRBD1 (5 bases). Germline V lookup: CDR1 SGHRS, CDR2 YFSETQ. Trimming removed 4 bases at V and 1 base at J, with 14 bases between. The CDR3 totals 16 residues. As DNA, the CDR3 is TGCGCCAGCAGCCTTGCGTATACAGGGAACACCGGGGAGCTGTTTTTT. Translated, it gives CASSLAYTGNTGELFF.

The V gene is TRBV4-1, the J gene TRBJ1-1, with 10 positions matching TRBD1. This CDR3 contains 16 residues. V was clipped by 4 bases and J by 0 bases; unmatched bases: 5. Germline lookup yields CDR1 MGHRA and CDR2 YSYEKL. The CDR3 coding sequence is TGCGCCAGCAGCCGACAGGGGGCAGTCATGAACACTGAAGCTTTCTTT. Protein sequence: CASSRQGAVMNTEAFF.

The V gene is TRBV4-2, the J gene TRBJ2-5; TRBD1 matches at 7 bases. Looked up from germline, CDR1 is LGHNA and CDR2 is YNFKEQ. J gave up 3 bases and V 5 bases, and 9 bases lay outside the gene matches. The CDR3 loop spans 15 amino acids. CDR3 in amino acids: CASSLEPGTEETQYF. The DNA for the CDR3 is TGTGCCAGCAGCTTGGAGCCCGGGACAGAAGAGACCCAGTACTTC.

The V and J genes are TRBV7-9 and TRBJ1-6; 9 bases fit TRBD1. The CDR3 loop spans 19 amino acids. The V segment lost 5 bases and the J segment 8 bases; nucleotides outside the gene matches: 19. CDR1 and CDR2 from the germline V gene are SEHNR and FQNEAQ (reference sequence). The CDR3 DNA sequence: TGTGCCAGCAGCCTTGGAATGGCCCGCGACAGGGGGGGGTATTCACCCCTCCACTTT. It specifies CASSLGMARDRGGYSPLHF.

The genes are TRBV18 and TRBJ2-1, with 9 nucleotides matching TRBD1. V trimming: 3 bases; J trimming: 9 bases; junction bases outside the gene matches: 6. Germline CDR1 reads KGHSH; CDR2 reads LQKENI. There are 14 residues in the CDR3. This chain's CDR3 is CASSPATGGSEQFF. The CDR3 coding sequence is TGTGCCAGCTCACCTGCCACAGGGGGCAGTGAGCAGTTCTTC.

This clone was seen just once. The rearrangement links TRBV5-1 to TRBJ1-1; the D gene is possibly TRBD1 (5 bases). Germline V lookup: CDR1 SGHRS, CDR2 YFSETQ. The CDR3 sequence is 17 residues long. V shed 0 bases and J shed 6 bases, with 21 bases lying between them. The CDR3 here is CASSLAGLGRGPAEAFF. The CDR3 bases are TGCGCCAGCAGCTTGGCGGGATTGGGTCGGGGACCGGCTGAAGCTTTCTTT.

J is TRBJ2-7 and V is TRBV5-1; D remains unclear. V dropped 0 bases and J dropped 3 bases, with 16 bases sitting between them. The germline V gene has CDR1 SGHRS and CDR2 YFSETQ. This CDR3 comprises 16 residues. The CDR3 sequence is CASSLGLDMLSYEQYF. CDR3 coding DNA: TGCGCCAGCAGCTTGGGGCTAGATATGTTGAGCTACGAGCAGTACTTC.

V usage is TRBV7-2 and J usage is TRBJ2-7, with a tentative D call TRBD2 (6 bases). Germline V gives CDR1 SGHTA, CDR2 FQGNSA. The CDR3 has 14 amino acids. Deletions cut 2 bases from V and 3 bases from J, with 11 bases between. The CDR3: CASSLPGLIYEQYF. CDR3 DNA sequence: TGTGCCAGCAGCTTACCGGGACTCATCTACGAGCAGTACTTC.

The chain is built from TRBV7-2 and TRBJ1-1; 7 bases are a match to TRBD1. With 2 bases clipped from V and 5 bases from J, the junction kept 5 bases outside the gene matches. The germline gives CDR1 SGHTA, CDR2 FQGNSA. This CDR3 contains 14 residues. The CDR3 protein is CASSLSAGGTEAFF. The CDR3 bases are TGTGCCAGCAGCTTATCTGCAGGGGGAACTGAAGCTTTCTTT. Full variable domain (missing parts from reference TRBV7-2 and TRBJ1-1): GAGVSQSPSNKVTEKGKDVELRCDPISGHTALYWYRQSLGQGLEFLIYFQGNSAPDKSGLPSDRFSAERTGGSVSTLTIQRTQQEDSAVYLCASSLSAGGTEAFFGQGTRLTVV.

The chain couples TRBV7-5 to TRBJ2-5; TRBD2 is the table's D call and was not checked against the DNA. TRBV7-5 constitutes a pseudogene. CDR3 length: 17 amino acids. The CDR3 DNA is TGTGTCAGAAGCTCCCGACTAGCGGAGTGGTGTAAAGAGACCCAGTACTTC. Its protein product is CVRSSRLAEWCKETQYF.

J is TRBJ1-1 and V is TRBV6-5, with unresolved D. CDR1 is MNHEY, CDR2 SVGAGI, per germline. This CDR3 is 15 amino acids long. Trimming took 5 bases from V and 3 from J, leaving 16 bases between them. This CDR3 is CASSPDAGVYTEAFF. The CDR3 nucleotides are TGTGCCAGCAGTCCAGACGCCGGGGTTTACACTGAAGCTTTCTTT.

The chain carries TRBV20-1 and TRBJ2-7, with D possibly TRBD1 on 6 matching bases. V was trimmed by 6 bases and J by 9 bases, leaving 15 bases between them. CDR3 size: 11 residues. Germline CDR1 is DFQATT and CDR2 is SNEGSKA (reference sequence). The CDR3 spells CSAKGEYSQYF. The CDR3 nucleotides are TGCAGTGCGAAGGGGGAGTACTCGCAGTACTTC.

This clone appeared a single time. This CDR3 is CASSPRWASGYNEQFF. The CDR3 DNA follows: TGTGCCAGTAGTCCCAGATGGGCTAGCGGTTACAATGAGCAGTTCTTC. The rearrangement uses TRBV19 and TRBJ2-1; TRBD2 agrees at 7 bases. The CDR3 is 16 amino acids. V shed 5 bases and J 4 bases; nucleotides not matched to a gene: 11. CDR1 and CDR2 (germline): LNHDA, SQIVND (reference sequence).

The chain employs TRBV5-1 and TRBJ2-5; D is uncertain. The J call may be in error: the DNA end matches TRBJ2-7 better. Germline V gives CDR1 SGHRS, CDR2 YFSETQ. The CDR3 is made up of 13 amino acids. The CDR3 DNA is TGCGCCAGCAGCTTCAGCTCCTTCTACGAGCAGTACTTC. Translating it yields CASSFSSFYEQYF.

The chain is built from TRBV19 and TRBJ2-7; either TRBD1 or TRBD2 may fit D (5 bases each). Trimming shortened V by 5 bases and J by 0 bases, and 17 bases separated the two germline ends. This CDR3 has 16 amino acids. From germline, CDR1 is LNHDA and CDR2 SQIVND (reference sequence). The DNA for the CDR3 is TGTGCCAGTAGTCGGCGGCCCACTGGGACCTCCTACGAGCAGTACTTC. Translating it yields CASSRRPTGTSYEQYF.

V is TRBV19 and J is TRBJ1-5, with TRBD1 identical over 8 bases. V gave up 1 base and J gave up 6 bases; unmatched junction bases: 8. CDR1 and CDR2 from the germline V gene are LNHDA and SQIVND (reference sequence). The CDR3 loop spans 16 amino acids. The CDR3 reads CASSIVDRGTGQPQHF. CDR3 DNA: TGTGCCAGTAGTATAGTAGACAGGGGAACAGGTCAGCCCCAGCATTTT.

This sequence joins TRBV19 and TRBJ1-5, with 11 bases identical to TRBD1. Germline V CDR1 and CDR2: LNHDA, SQIVND (reference sequence). The CDR3 loop spans 17 amino acids. J gave up 0 bases and V 7 bases, and 8 bases lay outside the gene matches. CDR3 in DNA: TGTGCCAGTACCCCGGGACAGGGGGTTTATAGCAATCAGCCCCAGCATTTT. The encoded protein is CASTPGQGVYSNQPQHF.

The chain employs TRBV30 and TRBJ1-2, with D unresolved. The CDR3 length is 12 residues. V was clipped by 0 bases and J by 7 bases, with 9 bases between them. Germline CDR1 and CDR2: GTSNPN and SVGIG (reference sequence). The CDR3 DNA follows: TGTGCCTGGAGTGTACAACAGTTTGGCTACACCTTC. Protein sequence: CAWSVQQFGYTF.

The genes are TRBV27 and TRBJ2-3; D possibly corresponds to TRBD2 (5 bases). Germline values: CDR1 MNHEY, CDR2 SMNVEV (reference sequence). V shed 5 bases and J shed 7 bases, with 7 bases lying between them. The CDR3 extends over 11 amino acids. The CDR3 reads CASSTGNTQYF. The CDR3 DNA reads as TGTGCCAGCAGTACCGGGAATACGCAGTATTTT.